This is a list of T cell receptor beta chains from one sample in a study of T cell responses to AZD1222 COVID-19 vaccine. Produced via immunoSEQ multiplex PCR; TCRdb's table is partial and in-frame only. The sample comprises around 100,000 clones, around 87% of which are singletons, and approximately 9.1% rests with the top ten. The material sequenced was peripheral blood, taken on day 0 of AZD1222 vaccination. The receptors derive from an adult in good health. Each CDR3 is given with its conserved first and last residue. Each record gives: J gene, clone size, V gene, D gene, CDR3 DNA, CDR3 protein. D genes are given only for firm matches. Clone size, where shown, is once, few, many, or a class for clones that have expanded.

j_call: TRBJ2-7
clone_size: -
v_call: TRBV5-3
d_call: TRBD1
cdr3_nt: TGTGCCAGAAGCTTGGAAGGGACAGTCTACGAGCAGTACTTC
cdr3_aa: CARSLEGTVYEQYF

j_call: TRBJ2-3
clone_size: -
v_call: TRBV21-1
d_call: -
cdr3_nt: TGTGCCAGCAGCGGCCCGAACGGGATCAATCGCAGCACAGATACGCAGTATTTT
cdr3_aa: CASSGPNGINRSTDTQYF

j_call: TRBJ2-2
clone_size: few
v_call: TRBV6-4
d_call: -
cdr3_nt: TGTGCCAGCAGTGACGGGGCGAACACCGGGGAGCTGTTTTTT
cdr3_aa: CASSDGANTGELFF

j_call: TRBJ1-1
clone_size: -
v_call: TRBV28
d_call: TRBD1
cdr3_nt: TGTGCCGGCAAGGGACAGGGAATGAACACTGAAGCTTTCTTT
cdr3_aa: CAGKGQGMNTEAFF

j_call: TRBJ1-1
clone_size: -
v_call: TRBV7-9
d_call: TRBD1
cdr3_nt: TGTGCCAGCAGCTTAGAGGACAGGGGAGCTTTCTTT
cdr3_aa: CASSLEDRGAFF

j_call: TRBJ2-1
clone_size: -
v_call: TRBV11-2
d_call: TRBD1
cdr3_nt: TGTGCCAGCAGTTCGACAGGGGGCCCTGGGAATGAGCAGTTCTTC
cdr3_aa: CASSSTGGPGNEQFF

j_call: TRBJ2-1
clone_size: -
v_call: TRBV6-1
d_call: TRBD2
cdr3_nt: TGTGCCAGCAGTGAACTAGCGGGCTCCTACAATGAGCAGTTCTTC
cdr3_aa: CASSELAGSYNEQFF

j_call: TRBJ1-1
clone_size: once
v_call: TRBV6-5
d_call: -
cdr3_nt: TGTGCCAGCAGTTACCAGGGGAACACTGAAGCTTTCTTT
cdr3_aa: CASSYQGNTEAFF

j_call: TRBJ1-3
clone_size: -
v_call: TRBV7-6
d_call: -
cdr3_nt: TGTGCCAGCAGCGACACCGGGAGCTCTGGAAACACCATATATTTT
cdr3_aa: CASSDTGSSGNTIYF

j_call: TRBJ2-1
clone_size: -
v_call: TRBV27
d_call: -
cdr3_nt: TGTGCCAGCAGTCCTACGGACAATGAGCAGTTCTTC
cdr3_aa: CASSPTDNEQFF

j_call: TRBJ1-2
clone_size: once
v_call: TRBV18
d_call: -
cdr3_nt: TGTGCCAGCTCACCGTACAGGGACGCAGCCGGCTACACCTTC
cdr3_aa: CASSPYRDAAGYTF

j_call: TRBJ2-4
clone_size: once
v_call: TRBV1
d_call: -
cdr3_nt: TGCACCAGCAGCCAAGATCCAAGGTCTGACAGCCCCGGGGAAAACATTCAGTACTTC
cdr3_aa: CTSSQDPRSDSPGENIQYF

j_call: TRBJ2-2
clone_size: -
v_call: TRBV13
d_call: -
cdr3_nt: TGTGCCAGCAGCTTGAAGACTAATTTCCTAACCGGGGAGCTGTTTTTT
cdr3_aa: CASSLKTNFLTGELFF

j_call: TRBJ1-1
clone_size: -
v_call: TRBV12-3/TRBV12-4
d_call: -
cdr3_nt: TGTGCCAGCAGTCGGTGGGGACCTGAAGCTTTCTTT
cdr3_aa: CASSRWGPEAFF

j_call: TRBJ1-2
clone_size: -
v_call: TRBV6-4
d_call: -
cdr3_nt: TGTGCCAGCAGTCCAGATCCCTATAACTATGGCTACACCTTC
cdr3_aa: CASSPDPYNYGYTF

j_call: TRBJ2-1
clone_size: -
v_call: TRBV3-1/TRBV3-2
d_call: -
cdr3_nt: TGTGCCAGCAGCCACTCCCCCCGAGGCAATGAGCAGTTCTTC
cdr3_aa: CASSHSPRGNEQFF

j_call: TRBJ1-2
clone_size: -
v_call: TRBV27
d_call: TRBD1
cdr3_nt: TGTGCCAGCAGTTCCCTGGACAGGTTTGGCTACACCTTC
cdr3_aa: CASSSLDRFGYTF

j_call: TRBJ1-2
clone_size: -
v_call: TRBV9
d_call: -
cdr3_nt: TGTGCCAGCAGCGTAGGGGCAGCCTCTAACTATGGCTACACCTTC
cdr3_aa: CASSVGAASNYGYTF

j_call: TRBJ1-1
clone_size: -
v_call: TRBV30
d_call: -
cdr3_nt: TGTGCCTGGACCATTCAGGTGGGCACTGAAGCTTTCTTT
cdr3_aa: CAWTIQVGTEAFF

j_call: TRBJ1-5
clone_size: -
v_call: TRBV19
d_call: -
cdr3_nt: TGTGCCAGTAGTGCAGGGACCCCGGGGGCAAATCAGCCCCAGCATTTT
cdr3_aa: CASSAGTPGANQPQHF

j_call: TRBJ2-2
clone_size: -
v_call: TRBV25-1
d_call: -
cdr3_nt: TGTGCCAGCAGTGAATTCGAGTACGGGGGCCTGAACACCGGGGAGCTGTTTTTT
cdr3_aa: CASSEFEYGGLNTGELFF

j_call: TRBJ1-4
clone_size: -
v_call: TRBV25-1
d_call: -
cdr3_nt: TGTGCCGTGGGATACAGTGCAACTAATGAAAAACTGTTTTTT
cdr3_aa: CAVGYSATNEKLFF